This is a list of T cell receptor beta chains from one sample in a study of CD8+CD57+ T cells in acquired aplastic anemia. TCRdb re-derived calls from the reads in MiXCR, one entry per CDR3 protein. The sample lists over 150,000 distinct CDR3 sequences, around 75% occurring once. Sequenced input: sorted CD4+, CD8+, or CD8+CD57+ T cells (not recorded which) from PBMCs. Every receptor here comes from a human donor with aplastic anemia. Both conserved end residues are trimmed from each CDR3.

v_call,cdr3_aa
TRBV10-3,AISGLEADTQY
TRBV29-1,SISSGANVLT
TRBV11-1,ASSFGQTNEKLF
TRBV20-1,SARDHGVFGELF
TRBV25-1,ASSDTDTQY
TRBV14,ASSQDSRAYYGYT
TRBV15,ATSSQRGGLGFKGELF
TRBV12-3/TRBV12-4,ASSPNAGQQETQY
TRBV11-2,ASSPDRAGGYT
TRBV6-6,ASSYSREKLF
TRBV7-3,ASSLREGEQF
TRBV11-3,ASSRGGAADTQY
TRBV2,ASSGPLRGTEAF
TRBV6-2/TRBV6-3,ASSFPGAGDTEAF
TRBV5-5,ASSTGQGTSPLH
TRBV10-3,ASSFTLGEKQY
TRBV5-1,ASSNTGSNQPQH
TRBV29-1,SVTGTGGEKLF